This T cell receptor (beta chain) was observed in a study of T cell clonotyping in hematopoietic cell transplantation. Study-wide results and caveats: After transplant, recipient diversity fell while pathologically expanded clonotypes grew through day 180. No sorting was done, leaving CD4 and CD8 contributions mixed. Few recipient clonotypes overlapped donors; over 95% were de novo at given depth.

The CDR3 is made up of 15 amino acids. Concerning this clone: The antigen remains unidentified.

Generated by immunoSEQ multiplex PCR, the TCRdb table keeps only in-frame clones and is missing some. This sample yields some 8,000 clones, of which approximately 90% are seen a single time; roughly 4.1% belongs to the top ten. This TCR was recovered from a female patient aged 50-60 years who had an allogeneic stem cell transplant from an unrelated donor, so the T cells may come from the graft donor. Some clones in this sample may be carry-over from other donors' samples. This sample comprised PBMCs, obtained 180 days after allogeneic stem cell transplant. The chain employs TRBV21-1 and TRBJ2-7; the DNA was not used to check the table's D call, TRBD2. TRBV21-1 has pseudogene status. CDR3 loop: CASSRRLAVQAEQYF. The DNA of the CDR3 is TGTGCCAGCAGCAGAAGACTAGCGGTCCAGGCTGAGCAGTACTTC.